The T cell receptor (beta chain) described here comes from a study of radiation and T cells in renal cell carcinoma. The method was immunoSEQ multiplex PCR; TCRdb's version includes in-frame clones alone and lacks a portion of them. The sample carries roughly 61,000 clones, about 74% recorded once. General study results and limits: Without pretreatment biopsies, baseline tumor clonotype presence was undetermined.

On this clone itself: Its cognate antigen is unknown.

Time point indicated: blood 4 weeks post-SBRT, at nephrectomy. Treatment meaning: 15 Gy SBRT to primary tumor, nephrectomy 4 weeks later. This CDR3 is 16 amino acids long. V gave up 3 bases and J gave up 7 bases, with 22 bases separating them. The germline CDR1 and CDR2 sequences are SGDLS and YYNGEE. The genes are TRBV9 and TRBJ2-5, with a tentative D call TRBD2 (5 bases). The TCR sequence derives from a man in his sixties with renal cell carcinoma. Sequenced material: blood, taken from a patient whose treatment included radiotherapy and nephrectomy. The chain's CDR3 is CASSEEPFERQATQYF. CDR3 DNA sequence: TGTGCCAGCAGCGAGGAGCCCTTCGAGCGGCAGGCGACCCAGTACTTC.